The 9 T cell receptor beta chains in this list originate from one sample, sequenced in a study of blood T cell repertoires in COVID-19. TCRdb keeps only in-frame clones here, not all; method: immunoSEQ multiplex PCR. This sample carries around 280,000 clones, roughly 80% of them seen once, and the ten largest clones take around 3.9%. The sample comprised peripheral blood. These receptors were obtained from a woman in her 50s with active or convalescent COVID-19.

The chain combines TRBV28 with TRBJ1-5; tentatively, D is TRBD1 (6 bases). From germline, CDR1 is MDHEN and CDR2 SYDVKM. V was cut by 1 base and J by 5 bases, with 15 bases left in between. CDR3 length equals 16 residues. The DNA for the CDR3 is TGTGCCAGCAGTTTATTCGGCAGGGGCGAGGATCAGCCCCAGCATTTT. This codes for CASSLFGRGEDQPQHF.

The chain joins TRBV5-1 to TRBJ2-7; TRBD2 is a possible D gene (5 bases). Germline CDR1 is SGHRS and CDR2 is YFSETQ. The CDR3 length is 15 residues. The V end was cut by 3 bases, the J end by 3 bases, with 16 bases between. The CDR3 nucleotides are TGCGCCAGCAGCTCAACGGGCAGAGACTACTACGAGCAGTACTTC. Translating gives CASSSTGRDYYEQYF. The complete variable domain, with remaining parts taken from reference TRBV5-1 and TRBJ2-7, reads KAGVTQTPRYLIKTRGQQVTLSCSPISGHRSVSWYQQTPGQGLQFLFEYFSETQRNKGNFPGRFSGRQFSNSRSEMNVSTLELGDSALYLCASSSTGRDYYEQYFGPGTRLTVT.

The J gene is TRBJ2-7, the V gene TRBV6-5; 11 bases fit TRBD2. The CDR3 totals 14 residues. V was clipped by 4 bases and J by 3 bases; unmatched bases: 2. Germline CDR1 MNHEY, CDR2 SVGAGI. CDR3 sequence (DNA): TGTGCCAGCAGTTCTGGGACTAGCGGCTACGAGCAGTACTTC. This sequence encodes CASSSGTSGYEQYF.

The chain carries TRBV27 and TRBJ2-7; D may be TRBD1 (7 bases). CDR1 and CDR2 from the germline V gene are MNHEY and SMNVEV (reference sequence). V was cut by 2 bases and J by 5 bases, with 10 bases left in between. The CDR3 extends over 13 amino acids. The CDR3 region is CASSLGGGDEQYF. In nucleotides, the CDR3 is TGTGCCAGCAGTTTAGGAGGGGGCGACGAGCAGTACTTC.

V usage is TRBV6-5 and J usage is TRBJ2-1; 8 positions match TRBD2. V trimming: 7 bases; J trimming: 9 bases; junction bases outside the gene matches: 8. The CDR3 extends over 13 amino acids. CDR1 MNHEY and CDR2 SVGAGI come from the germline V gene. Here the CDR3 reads CASTNSREGEQFF. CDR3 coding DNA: TGTGCCAGCACCAACTCCCGGGAGGGTGAGCAGTTCTTC.

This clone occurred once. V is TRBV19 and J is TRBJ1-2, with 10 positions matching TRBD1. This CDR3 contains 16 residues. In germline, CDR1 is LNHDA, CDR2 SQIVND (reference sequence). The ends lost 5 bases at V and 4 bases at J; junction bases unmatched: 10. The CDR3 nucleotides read TGTGCCAGTAGTCGCCCCCGGACAGGGGGAGGCTATGGCTACACCTTC. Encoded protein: CASSRPRTGGGYGYTF.

CDR3 coding DNA: TGTGCCAGCAGTCCCGAGACTCCTAGAAATGAGCAGTTCTTC. Its protein product is CASSPETPRNEQFF. The chain uses TRBV27 and TRBJ2-1, with no clear D. V was shortened by 5 bases and J by 7 bases, with 15 bases between the two germline ends. Looked up from germline, CDR1 is MNHEY and CDR2 is SMNVEV (reference sequence). This CDR3 is 14 amino acids long.

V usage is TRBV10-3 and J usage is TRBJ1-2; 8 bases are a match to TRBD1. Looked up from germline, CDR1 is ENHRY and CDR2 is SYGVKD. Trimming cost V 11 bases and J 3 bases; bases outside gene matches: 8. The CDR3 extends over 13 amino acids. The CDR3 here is CASRTGGDYGYTF. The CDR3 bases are TGTGCCTCCCGAACAGGGGGAGACTATGGCTACACCTTC.

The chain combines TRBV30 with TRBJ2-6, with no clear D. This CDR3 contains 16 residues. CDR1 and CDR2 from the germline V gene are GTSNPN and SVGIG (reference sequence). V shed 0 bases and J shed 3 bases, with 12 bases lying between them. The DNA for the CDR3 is TGTGCCTGGAGTGTTTCGGGTCTCGGTGGGGCCAACGTCCTGACTTTC. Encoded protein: CAWSVSGLGGANVLTF.